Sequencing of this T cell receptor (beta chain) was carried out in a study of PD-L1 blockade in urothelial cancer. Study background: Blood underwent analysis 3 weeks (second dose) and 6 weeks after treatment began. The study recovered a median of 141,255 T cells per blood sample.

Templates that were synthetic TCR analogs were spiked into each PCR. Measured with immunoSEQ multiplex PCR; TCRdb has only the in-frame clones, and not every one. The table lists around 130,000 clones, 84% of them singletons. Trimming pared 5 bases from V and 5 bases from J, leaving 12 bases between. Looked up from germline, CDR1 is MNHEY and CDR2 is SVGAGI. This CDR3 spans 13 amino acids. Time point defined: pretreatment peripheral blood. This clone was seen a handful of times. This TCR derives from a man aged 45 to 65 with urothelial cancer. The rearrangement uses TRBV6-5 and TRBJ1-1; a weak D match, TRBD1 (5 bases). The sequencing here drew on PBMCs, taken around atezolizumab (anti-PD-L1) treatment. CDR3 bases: TGTGCCAGCAGTACCAGGGCTTGGACTGAAGCTTTCTTT. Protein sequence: CASSTRAWTEAFF.